The clone carrying this TCR beta chain has just a few counts. Antigen specificity is unknown. The CDR3 is made up of 16 amino acids. Losses at the gene ends were 0 bases for V and 3 bases for J; bases not matched to a gene: 6. The germline gives CDR1 SQVTM, CDR2 ANQGSEA. These data are taken from a study of T cells after yellow fever vaccination. General study findings and limits: Reappearing after the booster were most of the clones from primary vaccination (roughly 95% CD4, roughly 86% CD8). The appearance of a small share of clonotypes in both CD4 and CD8 compartments was observed. Researchers report a weaker secondary response that nonetheless peaked faster, day 5 versus 15.

Template switching with 5'RACE generated the TCR cDNA and added a universal primer site and UMIs. MiXCR was run by TCRdb on the 5' RACE reads, yielding one entry per CDR3 protein. The profile shows 200,000 to 300,000 distinct CDR3 sequences, about an eighth of them singletons. The sequence was collected from a man younger than 45 who received the YFV17D yellow fever vaccine. The chain has TRBV29-1 and TRBJ2-3; 10 bases are shared with TRBD2. The source material was CD4+ T cells sorted from PBMCs, sampled 45 days after the yellow fever booster vaccination. CDR3 sequence (DNA): TGCAGCGTTGAAGATGCGGGGACTAGCGCAACAGATACGCAGTATTTT. Translated: CSVEDAGTSATDTQYF.